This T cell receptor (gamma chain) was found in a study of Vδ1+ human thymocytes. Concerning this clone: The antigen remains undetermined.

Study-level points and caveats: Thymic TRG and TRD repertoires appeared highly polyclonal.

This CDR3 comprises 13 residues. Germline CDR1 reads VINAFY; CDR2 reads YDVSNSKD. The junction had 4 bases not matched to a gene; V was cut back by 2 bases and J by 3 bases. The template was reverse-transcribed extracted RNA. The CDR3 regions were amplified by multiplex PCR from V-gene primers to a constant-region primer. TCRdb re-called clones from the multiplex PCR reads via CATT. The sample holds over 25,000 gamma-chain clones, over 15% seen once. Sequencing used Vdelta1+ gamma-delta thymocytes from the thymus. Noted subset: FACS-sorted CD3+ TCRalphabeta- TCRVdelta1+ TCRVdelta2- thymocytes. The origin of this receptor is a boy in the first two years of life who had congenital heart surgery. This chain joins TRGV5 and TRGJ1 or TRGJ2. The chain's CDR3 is CATWDTLYYKKLF. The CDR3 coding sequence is TGTGCCACCTGGGACACCCTTTATTATAAGAAACTCTTT.